This T cell receptor beta chain came from a study of response to subunit inactivated influenza vaccine. Whole-study results and caveats: A suggestion made by the authors is that each seasonal influenza vaccination recruits few new T cells.

CDR1 and CDR2 (germline): SEHNR, FQNEAQ (reference sequence). Losses at the gene ends were 1 base for V and 2 bases for J; bases not matched to a gene: 4. CDR3 size: 16 residues. Worth noting for this clonotype: Its antigen is undetermined.

A single record per CDR3 protein comes from TCRdb applying MiXCR to the RT-PCR reads. The sample lists roughly 700,000 distinct CDR3 sequences; around 14% were seen once. The TCR sequence derives from a man over 45 who received an inactivated influenza vaccine. V and J are TRBV7-9 and TRBJ2-1, with 8 bases lining up with TRBD2. The sequencing here drew on PBMCs from blood, taken around two weeks before vaccination. The CDR3 DNA follows: TGTGCCAGCAGCTTAGTCTCCGGGGGGGCCTACAATGAGCAGTTCTTC. It translates to CASSLVSGGAYNEQFF.